The 32 T cell receptor beta chains in this list originate from one sample, sequenced in a study of T cell repertoires in cytomegalovirus infection. These receptors lack a known antigen. TCRdb re-derived calls from the reads in MiXCR, one entry per CDR3 protein. The data show roughly 200,000 distinct CDR3 sequences, less than 50% seen once. Here the sequenced sample was CD8+ T cells from cultured PBMCs, taken from culture after CMV antigen stimulation. The receptors here all came from a human donor in good health (CMV status not recorded). Some clones in this sample may be carry-over from other donors' samples.

The chain carries TRBV2 and TRBJ1-2; possibly TRBD1 for D (5 bases). The CDR3 has 15 residues. CDR1 and CDR2 from the germline V gene are SNHLY and FYNNEI. The V gene lost 0 bases and the J gene lost 2 bases, with 10 bases spanning the gap. The CDR3 DNA is TGTGCCAGCAGTGAAGCTTTAGGGGCGAACTATGGCTACACCTTC. Residues: CASSEALGANYGYTF.

V is TRBV5-6 and J is TRBJ1-2, with D possibly being TRBD1 (5 bases). Germline V lookup: CDR1 SGHDT, CDR2 YYEEEE. This CDR3 has 18 residues. V lost 4 bases and J lost 5, with 27 bases in between. CDR3 nucleotide sequence: TGTGCCAGCAGCCCAACTCGCCTCGGAGGGGAACTCCCTTATGGCTACACCTTC. Translating gives CASSPTRLGGELPYGYTF.

This clonotype was counted between two and nine times. This chain links TRBV7-4 with TRBJ1-1; 10 bases map to TRBD1. The V gene end was trimmed by 4 bases and the J gene end by 0 bases; junction bases not matched to a gene: 5. Looked up from germline, CDR1 is SGHVT and CDR2 is SQSDAQ. CDR3 size: 16 residues. CDR3 sequence (DNA): TGTGCCAGCAGCTCGACAGGGGGCGTTATGAACACTGAAGCTTTCTTT. Protein sequence: CASSSTGGVMNTEAFF.

This sequence joins TRBV12-3 or TRBV12-4 and TRBJ2-7; TRBD2 agrees at 9 bases. Germline trimming cut 4 bases from V and 3 bases from J; bases unmatched to any gene: 10. The CDR3 covers 16 residues. The CDR3 protein is CASSSSRGLAYYEQYF. CDR3 DNA: TGTGCCAGCAGTTCATCCAGGGGACTAGCATACTACGAGCAGTACTTC.

V is TRBV14 and J is TRBJ1-2; D is possibly TRBD1 (6 bases). Trimming shortened V by 0 bases and J by 8 bases, and 16 bases separated the two germline ends. From germline, CDR1 is SGHDN and CDR2 FVKESK. The CDR3 is made up of 15 amino acids. CDR3 bases: TGTGCCAGCAGCCAAGATCTCCGGACAGCGGGGGGCTACACCTTC. Protein: CASSQDLRTAGGYTF.

The CDR3 bases are TGTGCCAGCAGCTTTTCGTACGCTAGCGGGAGGTTGGTAAATGAGCAGTTCTTC. Protein sequence: CASSFSYASGRLVNEQFF. This chain joins TRBV11-2 and TRBJ2-1; 11 bases map to TRBD2. Germline V gene data show CDR1 as SGHAT and CDR2 as FQNNGV. CDR3 size: 18 residues. The trim removed 3 bases at V and 7 bases at J, leaving 14 bases unmatched.

V usage is TRBV7-2 and J usage is TRBJ2-1; 8 nucleotides line up with TRBD1. The trim removed 4 bases at V and 4 bases at J, leaving 3 bases unmatched. This CDR3 spans 14 amino acids. Germline V lookup: CDR1 SGHTA, CDR2 FQGNSA. The chain's CDR3 is CASSSRQGYNEQFF. The CDR3 nucleotides are TGTGCCAGCAGCTCGAGACAGGGGTACAATGAGCAGTTCTTC.

V usage is TRBV12-5 and J usage is TRBJ2-5; 8 nucleotides line up with TRBD1. CDR3 length equals 16 residues. Germline-derived CDR1 and CDR2 are LGHNT and FRNRAP. Losses at the gene ends were 0 bases for V and 4 bases for J; bases not matched to a gene: 7. The CDR3 reads CASGLVQGTGRETQYF. CDR3 sequence (DNA): TGTGCTAGTGGTTTGGTACAGGGGACAGGACGAGAGACCCAGTACTTC.

V gene TRBV10-3 combines with J gene TRBJ2-7; D possibly corresponds to TRBD1 (5 bases). Germline assignment: CDR1 ENHRY and CDR2 SYGVKD. This CDR3 has 16 amino acids. V was shortened by 0 bases and J by 1 base, with 13 bases between the two germline ends. CDR3 DNA: TGTGCCATCAGTGAGTCGATCGGACAAGGATCCTACGAGCAGTACTTC. It is translated as CAISESIGQGSYEQYF.

This clonotype appeared a few times. J is TRBJ1-1 and V is TRBV7-4; possible D gene TRBD1, 5 bases. Germline V gives CDR1 SGHVT, CDR2 SQSDAQ. This CDR3 comprises 15 residues. V gave up 5 bases and J gave up 3 bases, with 16 bases separating them. CDR3 nucleotide sequence: TGTGCCAGCAGCGTGTCGATGGGGGAACACACTGAAGCTTTCTTT. It encodes CASSVSMGEHTEAFF. Drawing the rest from reference TRBV7-4 and TRBJ1-1, the complete variable domain is GAGVSQSPRYKVAKRGRDVALRCDSISGHVTLYWYRQTLGQGSEVLTYSQSDAQRDKSGRPSGRFSAERPERSVSTLKIQRTEQGDSAVYLCASSVSMGEHTEAFFGQGTRLTVV.

This clonotype was found a few times. The chain recombines TRBV11-2 with TRBJ2-3; D is possibly TRBD2 (6 bases). Trimming pared 8 bases from V and 2 bases from J, leaving 20 bases between. The CDR3 extends over 16 amino acids. CDR1 is SGHAT and CDR2 is FQNNGV in the germline V gene. The CDR3 DNA sequence: TGTGCCAGCGCGCCTGGGGAGCGGGTTTACACAGATACGCAGTATTTT. It yields the protein CASAPGERVYTDTQYF.

The CDR3 bases are TGTGCCAGCAGCCCCACGGACAGTGACAACACCGGGGAGCTGTTTTTT. Amino acid sequence: CASSPTDSDNTGELFF. V usage is TRBV7-3 and J usage is TRBJ2-2, with D possibly matching TRBD1 (6 bases). This CDR3 contains 16 residues. Trimming cost V 5 bases and J 2 bases, with 15 bases left between them. Germline values: CDR1 SGHTA, CDR2 FQGTGA.

The rearrangement links TRBV25-1 to TRBJ2-1; 9 bases match TRBD2. CDR1 and CDR2 (germline): MGHDK, SYGVNS. Losses at the gene ends were 1 base for V and 5 bases for J; bases not matched to a gene: 6. The CDR3 loop spans 16 amino acids. CDR3 sequence (DNA): TGTGCCAGCAGTGAATTTGGGACTAGCAGGCACAATGAGCAGTTCTTC. Translating gives CASSEFGTSRHNEQFF.

Ten or more counts support this clonotype. This chain connects TRBV7-6 to TRBJ2-7, with 14 bases that match TRBD2. CDR3 length: 15 amino acids. The trim removed 5 bases at V and 3 bases at J, leaving 3 bases unmatched. The V gene's germline CDR1 is SGHVS and CDR2 FNYEAQ. The CDR3 sequence is CASSIGTSGSYEQYF. For the CDR3, the DNA is TGTGCCAGCAGCATCGGGACTAGCGGGAGCTACGAGCAGTACTTC.

V and J are TRBV7-2 and TRBJ2-7; 7 nucleotides line up with TRBD2. CDR3 length equals 13 residues. Per the germline V gene, CDR1 is SGHTA and CDR2 is FQGNSA. With V trimmed by 4 bases and J by 6 bases, 6 bases remained unmatched. CDR3 sequence: CASSYSGGGEQYF. The CDR3 DNA is TGTGCCAGCAGCTACTCGGGGGGAGGCGAGCAGTACTTC. Using reference TRBV7-2 and TRBJ2-7 for the parts outside the CDR3, the full variable domain is GAGVSQSPSNKVTEKGKDVELRCDPISGHTALYWYRQSLGQGLEFLIYFQGNSAPDKSGLPSDRFSAERTGGSVSTLTIQRTQQEDSAVYLCASSYSGGGEQYFGPGTRLTVT.

This clonotype was seen a handful of times. The chain has TRBV11-3 and TRBJ2-2; maybe TRBD2 (6 bases). Per the germline V gene, CDR1 is SGHNT and CDR2 is YENEEA. The CDR3 is made up of 13 amino acids. Trimming stripped 3 bases from V and 6 bases from J, with 8 bases between. This CDR3 is CASSFTSPGELFF. In nucleotides, the CDR3 is TGTGCCAGCAGCTTCACTAGCCCCGGGGAGCTGTTTTTT.

The gene calls are TRBV7-2 and TRBJ2-7, with D perhaps assigned TRBD1 or TRBD2 (5 bases each). CDR1 SGHTA and CDR2 FQGNSA come from the germline V gene. CDR3 length equals 12 residues. Trimming pared 2 bases from V and 7 bases from J, leaving 9 bases between. CDR3 sequence: CASSLWGGEQYF. CDR3 bases: TGTGCCAGCAGCTTATGGGGCGGGGAGCAGTACTTC.

The CDR3 region is CSARGGGSISSYNEQFF. CDR3 DNA: TGCAGTGCACGGGGGGGGGGTTCCATCAGCTCCTACAATGAGCAGTTCTTC. V and J are TRBV20-1 and TRBJ2-1, with 8 bases identical to TRBD2. Germline V CDR1 and CDR2: DFQATT, SNEGSKA (reference sequence). This CDR3 has 17 amino acids. The ends lost 6 bases at V and 0 bases at J; junction bases unmatched: 13.

As concerns this clonotype: A read error may produce the germline difference seen at one junction end. V is TRBV28 and J is TRBJ2-7; D is unresolved. Germline V gene sequence: CDR1 MDHEN, CDR2 SYDVKM. The CDR3 loop spans 14 amino acids. The CDR3 spells CASTPTQLEYEQYF. CDR3 coding DNA: TGTGCAAGCACTCCCACCCAATTAGAATACGAGCAGTACTTC.

This clonotype was observed a few times. The chain couples TRBV12-3 or TRBV12-4 to TRBJ1-2, with 7 nucleotides matching TRBD1. With 5 bases clipped from V and 3 bases from J, the junction kept 6 bases outside the gene matches. This CDR3 region has 14 residues. The CDR3 DNA reads TGTGCCAGCAGTCCTACGCAGGGGGACTATGGCTACACCTTC. Translated: CASSPTQGDYGYTF.

This clonotype was detected a few times. J is TRBJ2-1 and V is TRBV27; 10 bases map to TRBD1. V dropped 5 bases and J dropped 7; count of bases not matched to a gene: 11. The CDR3 is 16 residues long. CDR1 MNHEY and CDR2 SMNVEV come from the germline V gene (reference sequence). The CDR3 DNA reads TGTGCCAGCAGTAAAAATCGGGACAGGGGCCGTAATGAGCAGTTCTTC. Amino acid sequence: CASSKNRDRGRNEQFF.

This clonotype was counted only a few times. V and J are TRBV7-3 and TRBJ2-3; D is uncertain. The germline gives CDR1 SGHTA, CDR2 FQGTGA. The V and J ends lost 2 bases and 3 bases respectively, with 12 bases between them. The length of the CDR3 is 15 residues. CDR3: CASSLGDTATDTQYF. CDR3 DNA: TGTGCCAGCAGCTTAGGGGATACCGCAACAGATACGCAGTATTTT.

In its sample, this clonotype was seen a few times. This chain connects TRBV10-3 to TRBJ2-1, with D maybe TRBD2 (6 bases). Between the trimmed V and J ends, which lost 7 bases and 8 bases, there was a span of 21 bases. The CDR3 has 15 amino acids. Germline CDR1 ENHRY, CDR2 SYGVKD. The CDR3 DNA is TGTGCCATCACTCCTGGGACTTCCTCCCGGGATGAGCAGTTCTTC. Its protein product is CAITPGTSSRDEQFF.

This clonotype occurred a few times. The chain is built from TRBV6-5 and TRBJ1-1, with D perhaps TRBD1 (5 bases). Germline V lookup: CDR1 MNHEY, CDR2 SVGAGI. The V gene lost 4 bases and the J gene lost 0 bases, with 21 bases spanning the gap. This CDR3 has 18 amino acids. In nucleotides, the CDR3 is TGTGCCAGCAGTTTCTGGGCGACAGAAAAAGCTATGAACACTGAAGCTTTCTTT. Protein: CASSFWATEKAMNTEAFF.

This clonotype was detected only a few times. The rearrangement links TRBV27 to TRBJ2-1; 7 bases fit TRBD2. The CDR3 totals 16 residues. The V and J ends lost 1 base and 9 bases, in that order; junction bases with no gene match: 12. In germline, CDR1 is MNHEY, CDR2 SMNVEV (reference sequence). The CDR3 sequence: CASSLFGGRARVEQFF. The CDR3 coding sequence is TGTGCCAGCAGTTTATTTGGGGGGAGGGCCCGGGTTGAGCAGTTCTTC.

This clonotype was seen a handful of times. This chain links TRBV11-2 with TRBJ2-1; the match to TRBD1 covers 11 bases. The V gene end was trimmed by 2 bases and the J gene end by 4 bases; junction bases not matched to a gene: 7. This CDR3 has 17 residues. The germline CDR1 and CDR2 sequences are SGHAT and FQNNGV. The CDR3 loop reads CASSLIRRDRGYNEQFF. The CDR3 DNA is TGTGCCAGCAGCTTAATTAGGCGGGACAGGGGGTACAATGAGCAGTTCTTC.

This rearrangement joins TRBV6-1 to TRBJ2-1; TRBD2 matches 13 bases. The CDR3 consists of 17 residues. Trimming took 5 bases from V and 2 from J; bases not matched to a gene: 6. Germline V gene data show CDR1 as MNHNS and CDR2 as SASEGT. The CDR3 DNA reads TGTGCCAGCAGTCGGAGGACTAGCGGGAGCACCTACAATGAGCAGTTCTTC. Encoded protein: CASSRRTSGSTYNEQFF.

This clonotype turned up a few times. This chain links TRBV7-2 with TRBJ2-7; 10 bases map to TRBD2. Germline loops: CDR1 SGHTA, CDR2 FQGNSA. Losses at the gene ends were 4 bases for V and 7 bases for J; bases not matched to a gene: 10. This CDR3 has 15 amino acids. CDR3 coding DNA: TGTGCCAGCAGCTCGAGACTAGCGGGTCAGGGGGAGCAGTACTTC. It yields the protein CASSSRLAGQGEQYF.

This clonotype was counted only a few times. The chain uses TRBV7-3 and TRBJ2-3, with D possibly TRBD2 on 5 matching bases. The CDR3 spans 12 residues. CDR1 is SGHTA and CDR2 is FQGTGA in the germline V gene. V was cut by 1 base and J by 8 bases, with 7 bases left in between. CDR3 residues: CASSLKAGTQYF. In nucleotides, the CDR3 is TGTGCCAGCAGCTTAAAGGCGGGTACGCAGTATTTT.

J is TRBJ2-2 and V is TRBV9; 9 nucleotides agree with TRBD1. V lost 3 bases, J lost 0 bases, and 9 bases stayed unmatched. This CDR3 is built from 18 residues. CDR1 is SGDLS, CDR2 YYNGEE, per germline. Here the CDR3 reads CASSEFRDRDPNTGELFF. CDR3 sequence (DNA): TGTGCCAGCAGCGAATTCCGGGACAGGGATCCGAACACCGGGGAGCTGTTTTTT.

This clonotype appeared a few times. The chain combines TRBV27 with TRBJ2-7; 10 bases align to TRBD1. Germline CDR1 reads MNHEY; CDR2 reads SMNVEV (reference sequence). CDR3 length: 13 residues. The trim removed 8 bases at V and 6 bases at J, leaving 7 bases unmatched. The CDR3 region is CASGTGTGAEQYF. For the CDR3, the DNA is TGTGCCAGCGGAACCGGGACAGGGGCCGAGCAGTACTTC.

The chain couples TRBV4-1 to TRBJ2-5, with 9 bases matching TRBD2. Trimming at V came to 4 bases and at J to 9 bases, leaving 12 bases not matched to a gene. The CDR3 sequence is 15 residues long. CDR1 is MGHRA, CDR2 YSYEKL, per germline. CDR3 in DNA: TGCGCCAGCAGCCGAAAGGGCGGGGGGGCCGCGGCCCAGTACTTC. Translating it yields CASSRKGGGAAAQYF.